This T cell receptor beta chain was obtained from a study of radiation and T cells in renal cell carcinoma. General observations from the study: Baseline intratumoral clonotype presence is unknown without pretreatment biopsies. Top tumor clonotypes rose in blood 2 weeks post-radiation, then contracted.

Turning to this clone: As yet, its antigen is unknown.

Trimming cost V 2 bases and J 0 bases, with 9 bases left between them. The CDR3 loop spans 15 amino acids. CDR1 SGHNT and CDR2 YYREEE come from the germline V gene (reference sequence). Time point meaning: blood 2 weeks post-SBRT. The treatment was: 15 Gy SBRT to primary tumor, nephrectomy 4 weeks later. The data were produced by immunoSEQ multiplex PCR, yet TCRdb's version contains in-frame clones alone and is incomplete. The data contain about 130,000 clones, 85% to 90% of them seen just once; the ten biggest clones take up approximately 6%. Sequences were derived from blood, sampled from a patient whose treatment included radiotherapy and nephrectomy. The TCR originated in a woman between 65 and 79 years old with renal cell carcinoma. The chain carries TRBV5-4 and TRBJ2-1; D gene unclear. DNA of the CDR3: TGTGCCAGCAGCTTTAAATGGAGCTCCTACAATGAGCAGTTCTTC. Encoded protein: CASSFKWSSYNEQFF.